A selection of T cell receptor beta chains follows, all from one sample in a study of neurological immune-mediated disorders. TCRdb processed the 5' RACE reads anew with MiXCR; each CDR3 protein has one entry. The sample lists more than 75,000 distinct CDR3 sequences, roughly 3.5% occurring once. The specimen was PBMCs. The origin of the receptors is a woman aged 50 to 65 with multiple sclerosis. Each CDR3 is given with its conserved first and last residue. D genes are given only for firm matches. Clone size, where shown, is once, few, many, or a class for clones that have expanded.

cdr3_aa cdr3_nt j_call clone_size d_call v_call
CASSLAGGGGYTF TGTGCCAGCAGCTTAGCGGGCGGGGGCGGCTACACCTTC TRBJ1-2 few - TRBV11-2
CASSLTFSGGETQYF TGTGCCAGCAGCTTAACTTTTTCCGGGGGGGAGACCCAGTACTTC TRBJ2-5 many TRBD2 TRBV7-9
CASSFRVPGYEQYF TGTGCCAGCAGCTTCAGGGTGCCGGGGTACGAGCAGTACTTC TRBJ2-7 many - TRBV7-2
CASSMGLSGANVLTF TGTGCCAGTAGTATGGGTCTCTCTGGGGCCAACGTCCTGACTTTC TRBJ2-6 few - TRBV19
CASSHNAAGSYEQYF TGCGCCAGCAGCCACAATGCTGCGGGCTCCTACGAGCAGTACTTC TRBJ2-7 many - TRBV4-1
CASSLANAEKLFF TGTGCCAGCAGCCTGGCCAACGCTGAAAAACTGTTTTTT TRBJ1-4 many - TRBV5-6
CASQGYEQYF TGTGCCAGTCAGGGTTACGAGCAGTACTTC TRBJ2-7 many - TRBV2
CSAPPLGVHGYTF TGCAGTGCTCCGCCTCTTGGGGTACATGGCTACACCTTC TRBJ1-2 many - TRBV20-1
CSVGQGRNQPQHF TGCAGCGTTGGACAGGGGCGAAATCAGCCCCAGCATTTT TRBJ1-5 many TRBD1 TRBV29-1
CASSRGQAQETQYF TGTGCCAGCTCACGAGGACAGGCACAAGAGACCCAGTACTTC TRBJ2-5 many TRBD1 TRBV18
CAIMDRSSYTF TGTGCCATCATGGACAGGTCAAGCTACACCTTC TRBJ1-2 many TRBD1 TRBV10-3
CASSLGALGATDTQYF TGCGCCAGCAGCTTGGGTGCGTTGGGGGCCACAGATACGCAGTATTTT TRBJ2-3 - - TRBV5-1
CSARVQETTEAFF TGCAGTGCTAGAGTCCAGGAAACCACTGAAGCTTTCTTT TRBJ1-1 many - TRBV20-1
CASSLARDNEQFF TGTGCCAGCAGCTTAGCCAGGGATAATGAGCAGTTCTTC TRBJ2-1 many - TRBV7-2
CASSSGQGKTQYF TGTGCCAGCAGCTCGGGACAGGGAAAGACCCAGTACTTC TRBJ2-5 many TRBD1 TRBV7-9
CASSVAGGTDTQYF TGCGCCAGCAGTGTAGCGGGGGGCACAGATACGCAGTATTTT TRBJ2-3 once TRBD2 TRBV10-1
CASSQEGVRGSYGYTF TGCGCCAGCAGCCAAGAAGGAGTCAGGGGAAGCTATGGCTACACCTTC TRBJ1-2 many - TRBV4-1
CASSLSVYYEQYF TGTGCCAGCAGTTTATCGGTCTACTACGAGCAGTACTTC TRBJ2-7 many - TRBV27
CASSPGLLNTGELFF TGTGCCAGCAGTCCTGGACTGTTAAACACCGGGGAGCTGTTTTTT TRBJ2-2 many - TRBV6-5
CASSRKTGANEKLFF TGTGCCAGCAGCAGGAAGACAGGCGCTAATGAAAAACTGTTTTTT TRBJ1-4 many - TRBV5-6
CASSRRGLGEQFF TGTGCCAGCAGCCGTAGGGGCCTAGGGGAGCAGTTCTTC TRBJ2-1 many - TRBV11-2
CASSLVREYTGELFF TGTGCCAGCAGCTTAGTTCGAGAGTACACCGGGGAGCTGTTTTTT TRBJ2-2 many - TRBV7-2
CASSLTGVGGTEAFF TGTGCCAGCAGCCTAACAGGGGTTGGCGGCACTGAAGCTTTCTTT TRBJ1-1 many TRBD1 TRBV7-2
CASSVDRGSVYGYTF TGTGCCAGCAGTGTGGACAGGGGGTCGGTCTATGGCTACACCTTC TRBJ1-2 - TRBD1 TRBV2
CASSSRGGLNEQYF TGTGCCAGCAGTTCGCGGGGGGGGCTCAACGAGCAGTACTTC TRBJ2-7 many TRBD2 TRBV6-2/TRBV6-3
CASSLKGLAGEVEQFF TGTGCCAGCAGTTTAAAGGGACTAGCGGGGGAGGTTGAGCAGTTCTTC TRBJ2-1 many TRBD2 TRBV12-3/TRBV12-4
CASSPEETYNEQFF TGTGCCAGCAGTCCTGAGGAAACTTACAATGAGCAGTTCTTC TRBJ2-1 many - TRBV12-3/TRBV12-4
CASSSQERGGIYEQYF TGTGCCAGCAGTTCCCAGGAGCGGGGGGGGATCTACGAGCAGTACTTC TRBJ2-7 many TRBD2 TRBV6-5
CSVGAGLAGGTSTDTQYF TGCAGCGTTGGGGCGGGACTAGCGGGGGGCACTAGCACAGATACGCAGTATTTT TRBJ2-3 many TRBD2 TRBV29-1
CATSRTYDYRSTDTQYF TGTGCCACCAGCAGAACTTATGACTACCGTAGCACAGATACGCAGTATTTT TRBJ2-3 - - TRBV15
CASSYGPNTEAFF TGTGCCAGCAGCTATGGACCGAACACTGAAGCTTTCTTT TRBJ1-1 many - TRBV7-3
CASSTGQSNYGYTF TGTGCCAGCAGTACCGGACAGTCGAACTATGGCTACACCTTC TRBJ1-2 - - TRBV2
CASSLDAKARQYF TGTGCCAGCAGCTTAGACGCAAAAGCCCGGCAGTACTTC TRBJ2-7 many - TRBV7-2
CASSSRTSGGPNTGELFF TGTGCCAGCAGCTCGAGGACTAGCGGGGGCCCGAACACCGGGGAGCTGTTTTTT TRBJ2-2 many TRBD2 TRBV5-5
CASSLGGPLAGGYTF TGTGCCAGCAGTTTAGGGGGTCCTCTTGCGGGTGGCTACACCTTC TRBJ1-2 many - TRBV12-3/TRBV12-4
CASTTFGMTLNTEAFF TGTGCCAGCACCACATTTGGGATGACGTTGAACACTGAAGCTTTCTTT TRBJ1-1 many - TRBV7-9
CASSLGANSGANVLTF TGCGCCAGCAGCTTGGGGGCCAACTCTGGGGCCAACGTCCTGACTTTC TRBJ2-6 many - TRBV5-1
CASSLRTSGGNNEQFF TGCGCCAGCAGCCTCAGGACTAGCGGGGGGAACAATGAGCAGTTCTTC TRBJ2-1 many TRBD2 TRBV5-1
CSAHLGTGAYGYTF TGCAGTGCCCACCTTGGGACAGGGGCCTATGGCTACACCTTC TRBJ1-2 many TRBD1 TRBV20-1
CASSVDSNSNQPQHF TGTGCCAGCAGCGTAGATAGCAACAGCAATCAGCCCCAGCATTTT TRBJ1-5 many - TRBV9
CASSWGAGASTDTQYF TGCGCCAGCAGCTGGGGAGCGGGGGCTAGCACAGATACGCAGTATTTT TRBJ2-3 many TRBD2 TRBV5-1
CASSQVGRLTDTQYF TGCGCCAGCAGCCAAGTGGGGAGGTTGACGGATACGCAGTATTTT TRBJ2-3 many - TRBV4-1
CASSFGYIHTDTQYF TGTGCCAGCAGCTTCGGATATATTCACACAGATACGCAGTATTTT TRBJ2-3 - - TRBV7-2
CASSLDTPWQGYTF TGCGCCAGCAGCTTGGACACGCCTTGGCAAGGCTACACCTTC TRBJ1-2 many - TRBV5-1
CSAGDLSSYEQYF TGCAGTGCTGGGGACCTAAGCTCCTACGAGCAGTACTTC TRBJ2-7 many - TRBV20-1
CASSPNDRGPYEQYF TGTGCCAGCAGCCCGAATGACAGGGGGCCCTACGAGCAGTACTTC TRBJ2-7 many TRBD1 TRBV7-2
CASSLSTGPYEQYF TGCGCCAGCAGCTTGTCAACAGGACCCTACGAGCAGTACTTC TRBJ2-7 many - TRBV5-1